This T cell receptor beta chain was obtained from a study of CD8 T cells in Susac syndrome. Sequencing targeted TCR beta in blood CD8+ and CD4+ T cells. Included as multiple sclerosis controls were treatment-naive patients who had stable or active relapsing-remitting disease. TEMRA cells were enriched by FACS, while CD8+ and CD4+ T cells were obtained through a negative isolation that was performed magnetically. Germline CDR1 reads SGHAT; CDR2 reads FQNNGV. The CDR3 is 14 residues long. Trimming cost V 5 bases and J 3 bases, with 13 bases left between them. Random hexamers were used to reverse transcribe 0.5 to 1 ug of RNA. The method of amplification for TCR beta CDR3 was immunoSEQ multiplex PCR, covering 54 Vbeta and 13 Jbeta. TCRdb processed the immunoSEQ multiplex PCR reads anew with MiXCR; each CDR3 protein has one entry. The table records some 140,000 distinct CDR3 sequences, approximately 89% of them present only once.

Sequenced sample: CD8+ T cells from PBMCs. The sequence was collected from a human donor with multiple sclerosis. V and J are TRBV11-2 and TRBJ1-1; D ambiguous. CDR3 in amino acids: CASSIPGSDTEAFF. For the CDR3, the DNA is TGTGCCAGCAGCATCCCCGGTAGCGACACTGAAGCTTTCTTT.